These 6 T cell receptor beta chains were all obtained from the same sample, sequenced in a study of CD8 T cells in ankylosing spondylitis. Whole-study findings and limits: Made up of under ten highly homologous variants, a TCR beta motif appeared characteristic of ankylosing spondylitis blood.

TCRdb reanalysed the 5' RACE reads using MiXCR and keeps one entry per CDR3 protein. The repertoire holds about 700,000 distinct CDR3 sequences, with around a fifth as singletons. These receptors have no known antigen. Input material: blood, either unsorted or a sorted T cell fraction (not recorded which). These receptors all stem from a male donor with ankylosing spondylitis.

This sequence joins TRBV7-9 and TRBJ2-3, with a weak D call TRBD1 (6 bases). CDR3 size: 15 residues. V lost 2 bases, J lost 1 base, and 10 bases lay in between. Germline values: CDR1 SEHNR, CDR2 FQNEAQ (reference sequence). Here the CDR3 DNA reads TGTGCCAGCAGCTTATTACAGGGAGGCACAGATACGCAGTATTTT. Residues: CASSLLQGGTDTQYF.

This clonotype was recorded a few times. The gene calls are TRBV12-3 or TRBV12-4 and TRBJ1-1; a possible D gene is TRBD1 (6 bases). The CDR3 spans 15 residues. Trimming pared 5 bases from V and 2 bases from J, leaving 15 bases between. The CDR3 is CASSPPGAKNTEAFF. For the CDR3, the DNA is TGTGCCAGCAGTCCACCGGGGGCAAAAAACACTGAAGCTTTCTTT.

This clonotype came up a few times. This chain uses TRBV27 with TRBJ1-1; 7 nucleotides match TRBD1. This CDR3 is 15 amino acids long. Germline trimming cut 6 bases from V and 10 bases from J; bases unmatched to any gene: 17. Germline V lookup: CDR1 MNHEY, CDR2 SMNVEV (reference sequence). The CDR3 DNA reads as TGTGCCAGCAGCCTGCAGGGGGGAGGGCTTCTAGGAGCTTTCTTT. Residues: CASSLQGGGLLGAFF.

The chain recombines TRBV29-1 with TRBJ1-4, with TRBD1 as a possible D gene (6 bases). Trimming left V 7 bases short and J 3 bases short, with 21 bases between. This CDR3 is built from 16 residues. Germline V gene lookup returns CDR1 SQVTM and CDR2 ANQGSEA. The CDR3 loop is CSAAGIPGASNEKLFF. CDR3 in DNA: TGCAGCGCGGCCGGGATCCCAGGGGCATCTAATGAAAAACTGTTTTTT.

The rearrangement uses TRBV5-1 and TRBJ1-6; 9 nucleotides agree with TRBD1. Germline CDR1 reads SGHRS; CDR2 reads YFSETQ. There are 14 residues in the CDR3. Losses at the gene ends were 7 bases for V and 10 bases for J; bases not matched to a gene: 9. The CDR3 is CASGPGQGPSPLHF. CDR3 DNA sequence: TGCGCCAGCGGCCCGGGACAGGGACCCTCACCCCTCCACTTT.

V is TRBV7-9 and J is TRBJ2-5; TRBD1 matches 10 bases. The junction had 7 bases not matched to a gene; V was cut back by 4 bases and J by 5 bases. The CDR3 totals 15 residues. Germline-derived CDR1 and CDR2 are SEHNR and FQNEAQ (reference sequence). For the CDR3, the DNA is TGTGCCAGCAGCTCAGACAGGGGGCGCGGGGAGACCCAGTACTTC. Translation: CASSSDRGRGETQYF.